These 22 T cell receptor beta chains originate from one sample sequenced in a study of regulatory T cells in long-lasting Graves disease (dated by TCRdb to the early 2020s). To prepare the library, multiplex PCR was applied. Sequencing was performed on an Illumina HiSeq 4000. iRepertoire HTBI primers and Arm-PCR amplification of CDR3 regions were used to construct TCR beta libraries. In-frame beta chains were kept once TCRdb had trimmed the public reads at Q25 with fastp and called clones with MiXCR. Rows are unified per CDR3 protein, each entry keeping the most common DNA and genes. The sample contains fewer than 650,000 distinct CDR3 sequences, around 17% of them found a single time. The ten biggest clones cover roughly 18% of the sample. The time point label, as the study defines it: newly diagnosed GD, antithyroid drugs for less than 3 months. For both TCR sequencing and RNA sequencing, RNA was extracted from PBMCs in TRIzol.

The same sample was also studied in work on T cells in Graves' hyperthyroidism and ophthalmopathy.

The sequencing here drew on peripheral blood mononuclear cells (PBMCs), taken at new diagnosis, from a patient treated with antithyroid drugs. The receptor set was obtained from a woman aged 25 to 39 with Graves disease. Donor details come from another sample of the same person, matched by shared clones.

The table lists this clonotype with many counts. This chain uses TRBV27 with TRBJ1-2; maybe TRBD1 (5 bases). Trimming stripped 8 bases from V and 1 base from J, with 11 bases between. This CDR3 region has 13 residues. Germline V CDR1 and CDR2: MNHEY, SMNVEV (reference sequence). Here the CDR3 DNA reads TGTGCCAGCCGAGACAGCTATAACTATGGCTACACCTTC. It yields the protein CASRDSYNYGYTF.

The chain joins TRBV6-2 or TRBV6-3 to TRBJ2-3; TRBD2 aligns across 15 bases. The length of the CDR3 is 14 residues. Germline CDR1 MNHEY, CDR2 SVGEGT. The J segment lost 6 bases and the V segment lost 8 bases, leaving 3 bases of the junction unmatched. The DNA of the CDR3 is TGTGCCAGCGGGACTAGCGGGAGGACGGATACGCAGTATTTT. This gives the protein CASGTSGRTDTQYF.

The chain couples TRBV27 to TRBJ2-3, with D tentatively TRBD1 (5 bases). Trimming took off 4 bases at V and 2 bases at J, with 10 bases between the two ends. The CDR3 runs to 14 residues. Germline lookup yields CDR1 MNHEY and CDR2 SMNVEV (reference sequence). The CDR3 nucleotides are TGTGCCAGCAGTTCAGGACACCCCACAGATACGCAGTATTTT. Translated: CASSSGHPTDTQYF.

In this sample, this clonotype turned up once. V and J are TRBV7-2 and TRBJ2-1; 9 bases agree with TRBD1. Germline CDR1 is SGHTA and CDR2 is FQGNSA. The CDR3 covers 14 residues. With V trimmed by 5 bases and J by 8 bases, 7 bases remained unmatched. The CDR3 DNA is TGTGCCAGCAGCACACAGGGGGCCGGCGATGAGCAGTTCTTC. This gives the protein CASSTQGAGDEQFF.

At least ten counts were recorded for this clonotype. The chain employs TRBV12-3 or TRBV12-4 and TRBJ1-5, with 7 bases that match TRBD1. This CDR3 has 14 amino acids. Trimming removed 5 bases from V and 4 bases from J; junction bases left unmatched: 5. CDR3 in amino acids: CASSTQGTNQPQHF. CDR3 nucleotide sequence: TGTGCCAGCAGTACACAGGGGACAAATCAGCCCCAGCATTTT.

This sequence joins TRBV5-1 and TRBJ2-3; TRBD2 matches at 14 bases. With V trimmed by 2 bases and J by 0 bases, 5 bases remained unmatched. This CDR3 has 18 amino acids. Per the germline V gene, CDR1 is SGHRS and CDR2 is YFSETQ. The CDR3 loop is CASSFPTSGRGSTDTQYF. CDR3 sequence (DNA): TGCGCCAGCAGCTTCCCGACTAGCGGGAGGGGTAGCACAGATACGCAGTATTTT.

The gene calls are TRBV20-1 and TRBJ1-2, with D possibly TRBD1 on 6 matching bases. Germline assignment: CDR1 DFQATT and CDR2 SNEGSKA (reference sequence). V lost 3 bases and J lost 7, with 12 bases in between. The CDR3 runs 12 residues. CDR3 DNA sequence: TGCAGTGCTAGGAAGGGGGAGGGTGGCTACACCTTC. Its protein product is CSARKGEGGYTF.

This clonotype has just a few counts. This CDR3 is CASSLGDVVLPGELFF. The CDR3 coding sequence is TGCGCCAGCAGCTTGGGGGACGTGGTCCTCCCCGGGGAGCTGTTTTTT. The rearrangement joins TRBV5-1 to TRBJ2-2; D possibly matches TRBD1 or TRBD2 (5 bases each). The V gene's germline CDR1 is SGHRS and CDR2 YFSETQ. This CDR3 contains 16 residues. Trimming cost V 0 bases and J 6 bases, with 15 bases left between them.

This clonotype was seen only a few times. The chain employs TRBV29-1 and TRBJ2-1, with 7 positions matching TRBD2. Germline-derived CDR1 and CDR2 are SQVTM and ANQGSEA. V was clipped by 3 bases and J by 9 bases; unmatched bases: 11. CDR3 size: 14 residues. In DNA form, the CDR3 reads TGCAGCGTTGATCATTTAGAATCGGGAGGTGAGCAGTTCTTC. Translated, it gives CSVDHLESGGEQFF.

This clonotype occurred many times. The V gene is TRBV11-2, the J gene TRBJ2-3; D ambiguous. The V gene's germline CDR1 is SGHAT and CDR2 FQNNGV. Trimming removed 1 base at V and 9 bases at J, with 11 bases between. CDR3 size: 13 residues. In nucleotides, the CDR3 is TGTGCCAGCAGCTTAGGCATGAGAATGACGCAGTATTTT. Protein product: CASSLGMRMTQYF.

This clonotype is a singleton in its sample. This may come from a read error, since a much larger clone is one base off. The chain uses TRBV11-2 and TRBJ2-3; D ambiguous. The germline V gene has CDR1 SGHAT and CDR2 FQNNGV. The CDR3 is made up of 14 amino acids. Trimming removed 5 bases at V and 4 bases at J, with 13 bases between. CDR3 in amino acids: CASSPLLHADTQYF. CDR3 DNA sequence: TGTGCCAGCAGCCCACTGTTACACGCAGATACGCAGTATTTT.

This clonotype was recorded many times. The CDR3 DNA follows: TGTGCCAGCAGCCCGGGACACAGCACAGATACGCAGTATTTT. This codes for CASSPGHSTDTQYF. V and J are TRBV3-1 and TRBJ2-3; TRBD1 is a possible D gene (6 bases). Germline CDR1 LGHDT, CDR2 YNNKEL (reference sequence). There are 14 residues in the CDR3. Trimming removed 4 bases from V and 0 bases from J, with 8 bases in between.

This clonotype has just a few counts. The chain recombines TRBV7-3 with TRBJ1-5; D may be TRBD1 (6 bases). Germline-derived CDR1 and CDR2 are SGHTA and FQGTGA. CDR3 size: 14 residues. Trimming removed 3 bases from V and 4 bases from J, with 10 bases in between. This chain's CDR3 is CASSLDSTNQPQHF. The CDR3 DNA sequence: TGTGCCAGCAGCTTGGACAGTACGAATCAGCCCCAGCATTTT.

This clonotype was observed a few times. One junction end does not reproduce the germline sequence, and a read error may be involved. V and J are TRBV5-6 and TRBJ2-3; 9 bases map to TRBD2. Germline CDR1 is SGHDT and CDR2 is YYEEEE. This CDR3 is built from 13 residues. The CDR3 spells CSAGGRATDTQYF. CDR3 DNA: TGCTCTGCTGGCGGGAGGGCCACAGATACGCAGTATTTT.

Many counts were recorded for this clonotype. The chain uses TRBV20-1 and TRBJ2-7; 8 positions match TRBD1. The germline V gene has CDR1 DFQATT and CDR2 SNEGSKA (reference sequence). This CDR3 has 15 amino acids. Trimming took 3 bases from V and 2 from J; bases not matched to a gene: 9. In DNA form, the CDR3 reads TGCAGTGCTAGTGGGCAGGGGGCGCGAACCTACGAGCAGTACTTC. Protein: CSASGQGARTYEQYF.

This clonotype was picked up a small number of times. CDR3 DNA: TGCAGTGCCCCACACCGGACTAGCGGGAGTAATATGGATACGCAGTATTTT. Translating gives CSAPHRTSGSNMDTQYF. V is TRBV20-1 and J is TRBJ2-3, with 13 bases lining up with TRBD2. CDR3 length equals 17 residues. J gave up 6 bases and V 6 bases, and 15 bases lay outside the gene matches. Germline V CDR1 and CDR2: DFQATT, SNEGSKA (reference sequence).

The table lists this clonotype with a few counts. This chain uses TRBV5-1 with TRBJ2-7, with 7 bases identical to TRBD1. The CDR3 length is 14 residues. Trimming at V came to 1 base and at J to 4 bases, leaving 5 bases not matched to a gene. Germline CDR1 and CDR2: SGHRS and YFSETQ. CDR3 DNA: TGCGCCAGCAGCTTGCAGGGGGAGTGGTACGAGCAGTACTTC. Protein sequence: CASSLQGEWYEQYF.

This clonotype was recorded only once. One junction end disagrees with the germline gene, perhaps due to a read error. CDR3 sequence reads: CASSQVAGHNGQFF. The CDR3 DNA is TGTGCCAGCAGCCAAGTGGCGGGGCACAATGGGCAGTTCTTC. The V gene is TRBV3-1, the J gene TRBJ2-1; a possible D gene is TRBD2 (6 bases). CDR1 is LGHDT and CDR2 is YNNKEL in the germline V gene (reference sequence). The CDR3 extends over 14 amino acids.

V and J are TRBV5-1 and TRBJ2-5; 7 bases map to TRBD2. The germline V gene encodes CDR1 SGHRS and CDR2 YFSETQ. This CDR3 is built from 15 residues. Losses at the gene ends were 2 bases for V and 3 bases for J; bases not matched to a gene: 7. The CDR3 is CASSLIPGREETQYF. In DNA, the CDR3 is TGCGCCAGCAGCTTAATTCCAGGGAGGGAAGAGACCCAGTACTTC. The variable domain in full, completed from reference TRBV5-1 and TRBJ2-5, reads KAGVTQTPRYLIKTRGQQVTLSCSPISGHRSVSWYQQTPGQGLQFLFEYFSETQRNKGNFPGRFSGRQFSNSRSEMNVSTLELGDSALYLCASSLIPGREETQYFGPGTRLLVL.

The table lists this clonotype with many counts. The rearrangement joins TRBV15 to TRBJ2-1; D gene unclear. The length of the CDR3 is 14 residues. Trimming shortened V by 0 bases and J by 6 bases, and 9 bases separated the two germline ends. Per the germline V gene, CDR1 is LNHNV and CDR2 is YYDKDF (reference sequence). The CDR3 region is CATSRDYLSNEQFF. As DNA, the CDR3 is TGTGCCACCAGCAGAGACTACCTCTCCAATGAGCAGTTCTTC.

This clonotype was counted a few times. V and J are TRBV5-6 and TRBJ2-7, with D unclear. Germline CDR1 is SGHDT and CDR2 is YYEEEE. There are 15 residues in the CDR3. The V end was cut by 2 bases, the J end by 1 base, with 13 bases between. CDR3 amino acids: CASSFYRTQSYEQYF. As DNA, the CDR3 is TGTGCCAGCAGCTTTTATCGGACGCAATCCTACGAGCAGTACTTC.

Note on this clonotype: A read error may produce the germline difference seen at one junction end. The V call is TRBV5-1, the J call TRBJ2-1; 10 bases fit TRBD2. The V gene's germline CDR1 is SGHRS and CDR2 YFSETQ. This CDR3 is built from 16 residues. Here the CDR3 DNA reads TGTGCCAGCAGCCAAGATCGAACTAGCGGGATCAATGAGCAGTTCTTC. As protein: CASSQDRTSGINEQFF. Full variable domain (missing parts from reference TRBV5-1 and TRBJ2-1): KAGVTQTPRYLIKTRGQQVTLSCSPISGHRSVSWYQQTPGQGLQFLFEYFSETQRNKGNFPGRFSGRQFSNSRSEMNVSTLELGDSALYLCASSQDRTSGINEQFFGPGTRLTVL.